This is a list of T cell receptor beta chains from one sample in a study of OX40 agonist ivuxolimab in advanced cancers. The table came from immunoSEQ multiplex PCR; TCRdb's copy has only in-frame clones and leaves some out. The sample lists about 77,000 clones; just over 90% were seen once. Sequenced material: CD4+ or CD8+ T cells sorted from blood, taken in a trial of the OX40 agonist ivuxolimab. The origin of the receptors is an adult with an advanced solid tumor such as melanoma, head and neck, liver or kidney cancer. Each CDR3 is given with its conserved first and last residue. Each record gives: J gene, clone size, V gene, CDR3 protein. Part of the rows lack a size; the others show once, few, many or a class for expanded clones.

>TRBJ2-5|-|TRBV5-1
CASSLQETQYF
>TRBJ2-1|-|TRBV6-5
CASSYRGALGYNEQFF
>TRBJ2-2|-|TRBV5-1
CASSEGPTRNTGELFF
>TRBJ2-5|-|TRBV4-3
CASSGQQGAWETQYF
>TRBJ2-7|-|TRBV10-3
CAISESGGYEQYF
>TRBJ2-3|once|TRBV5-1
CASTPPGQAWTDTQYF
>TRBJ2-3|-|TRBV5-4
CASHMGQGTDTQYF
>TRBJ2-7|-|TRBV2
CASSPRRGPYEQYF
>TRBJ2-1|-|TRBV5-4
CASSLDPSGSYEQFF
>TRBJ2-1|-|TRBV11-2
CASSLVLADLYNEQFF
>TRBJ2-7|-|TRBV25-1
CASTGTLTYEQYF
>TRBJ1-2|-|TRBV5-1
CASRAGSNYGYTF
>TRBJ1-5|-|TRBV7-2
CASSLLPRNSNQPQHF
>TRBJ2-2|-|TRBV18
CASSPQGQSNTGELFF
>TRBJ2-3|-|TRBV27
CASSLGLLQTGHTQYF
>TRBJ2-1|-|TRBV7-6
CASSRQVSSYNEQFF
>TRBJ2-3|-|TRBV7-3
CASSLNGLAGTQYF
>TRBJ2-1|-|TRBV6-5
CASSYPARNEQFF
>TRBJ2-2|-|TRBV6-5
CASSSGPQGRELFF
>TRBJ1-2|-|TRBV28
CASISNYGYTF
>TRBJ2-3|-|TRBV4-1
CASSPRGREARDTQYF
>TRBJ2-7|-|TRBV7-2
CASSPGQGRYEQYF
>TRBJ2-5|-|TRBV19
CASSSGSQETQYF
>TRBJ2-7|-|TRBV7-9
CASSLARLGKRTYEQYF
>TRBJ2-7|-|TRBV29-1
CSVDQQGGEQYF
>TRBJ2-7|-|TRBV7-8
CASSLSGLAGTAYEQYF
>TRBJ2-5|once|TRBV5-1
CASSFGRLAGEEQYF
>TRBJ2-5|-|TRBV28
CASSLWASGETQYF
>TRBJ2-7|-|TRBV6-1
CASKSQDSGVGQYF
>TRBJ2-5|-|TRBV11-3
CASSLGGRETQYF
>TRBJ2-7|-|TRBV28
CASSTGLAAYEQYF
>TRBJ2-1|-|TRBV19
CASSMWGGRNEQFF
>TRBJ1-5|-|TRBV7-2
CASSATGNGNQPQHF
>TRBJ2-7|-|TRBV5-1
CASSPDRVDYEQYF
>TRBJ2-7|-|TRBV5-4
CASSPSAMTSIYEQYF
>TRBJ2-1|-|TRBV28
CASSSGASGNNEQFF
>TRBJ2-5|-|TRBV10-3
CAISGTEKETQYF
>TRBJ1-5|-|TRBV27
CASSLRTGSNNQPQHF
>TRBJ2-3|-|TRBV28
CASSPRPTDTQYF
>TRBJ2-1|-|TRBV30
CAWKLANNEQFF
>TRBJ2-1|-|TRBV5-4
CASSLGLDYEQFF
>TRBJ2-3|-|TRBV7-2
CASSFQKSGATDTQYF
>TRBJ1-3|-|TRBV19
CASSRDSGNTIYF
>TRBJ1-5|-|TRBV19
CASRQGSNQPQHF
>TRBJ1-1|-|TRBV27
CASRTWDRTEAFF
>TRBJ2-5|-|TRBV19
CASRPHRGQETQYF
>TRBJ1-5|-|TRBV7-9
CASSLGDTNQPQHF
>TRBJ2-4|-|TRBV5-8
CASSLDGPKNIQYF
>TRBJ2-1|-|TRBV6-1
CASSEVGQIQFF